Listed here is a single T cell receptor beta chain. Its antigen is not yet known. No much larger clonotype is one base removed from it; base qualities were not supplied. Separate from the approximately 700-subject first cohort, the validation cohort of 90 to 150 subjects was the group to which the donors belonged. The library was prepared using the immunoSEQ multiplex PCR assay. Processing in the source paper ran as follows. To diagnose cytomegalovirus status from the catalog of TCR beta chain sequences, a statistical classification framework was built. TCRdb re-hosts the immuneACCESS table, in-frame sequences only. Its copies lack some clones; in the studies checked, an unresolved V gene accounts for under half of them, and the cause for the rest is not known. That table supplies the V and J calls and clone size; D and trimming were determined from the DNA. The sample table holds about 73,000 clones, of which around 90% were seen once. In total, the top ten clones hold less than 5% of the sample.

This record belongs to a study of cytomegalovirus exposure and HLA in healthy donors (dated by TCRdb to about 2017). About the full investigation: The 650 to 750 repertoires of the first cohort and the 110 or so validation repertoires were produced on the same platform, according to a later analysis. The study aimed to test whether cataloging public T cell receptors could reveal signatures of past pathogen exposure. In addition to the first cohort of hundreds of subjects, a separate validation cohort of around 110 different subjects was used. To predict cytomegalovirus infection status, the study combined high-throughput TCR immunosequencing, statistical association of individual TCRs with disease status, and machine learning. Here is what the overall study found, with its caveats: A few of the identified cytomegalovirus-associated TCR beta chains were confirmed in vitro to be specific for cytomegalovirus antigens. The authors suggested that the approach could potentially be generalized to other disease states and immunological phenotypes. The study listed 150 to 200 TCR beta chains as associated with cytomegalovirus. In both the original and validation cohorts, the classifier was reported to diagnose cytomegalovirus status with high specificity and sensitivity. Across donors, most TCR sequences were observed very rarely, whereas some public TCRs were present in many individuals. A later analysis lacked HLA typing for the validation cohort, so it scored co-occurrence in that cohort across all 110 or so repertoires. Of the cluster scores, 90% to 95% were above 0 in a later analysis, which found that TCRs clustered in the first cohort also tended to co-occur in the roughly 130 validation repertoires.

V loses 2 bases of germline sequence and J loses 2 bases, and the interval between the two ends is 8 bases. CDR1 and CDR2, looked up from the germline V gene, are SGHVS and FQNEAQ. From cysteine to phenylalanine, the CDR3 is 14 amino acids long. Kept here is only the CDR3 DNA, which spans 42 bases and is read in frame from base 1. The sequenced sample consisted of PBMCs. The V and J genes are TRBV7-8 and TRBJ2-3; a confident D gene designation cannot be given. This clonotype was obtained from a young woman in good health and CMV-seropositive. CDR3 reads: CASSLIPSTDTQYF. DNA sequence: TGTGCCAGCAGCTTAATCCCATCCACAGATACGCAGTATTTT.